This TCR beta chain was observed in a study of blood T cell repertoires in COVID-19 (dated by TCRdb to between 2020 and 2021). Turning to the overall study: Collaborator samples came from the United States, Italy and Spain and covered acute and convalescent phases of COVID-19. Where HLA class I and class II types were available, the types were taken from metadata supplied by the sample provider, not from assay-based typing. The material from the prospective study consisted of cDNA or gDNA derived from T cells, B-cell-depleted T cells, or PBMCs. The samples were drawn from two sources: the first 160 participants of the ongoing ImmuneRACE study, and about 1,300 subjects contributed by 6 global collaborators. The dataset comprised deeply sampled blood TCRbeta repertoires from subjects exposed to, actively infected with, or recovered from COVID-19. Sample metadata almost always included a de-identified subject ID, COVID-19 status, age in years and sex. The repertoires were made available in a free public database intended to serve as a resource for research on the immune response to SARS-CoV-2. On the study overall, not on this receptor specifically: The amount of clinical and demographic metadata varied by source and participant and was provided uncurated.

Whole blood was collected in K2EDTA tubes by collaborating institutions according to the institutions' own protocols. Collaborator samples were shipped for TCRbeta analysis as frozen whole blood, isolated PBMCs, or DNA extracted from either sample type. The germline ends are 6 bases apart after V is trimmed by 7 bases and J by 6 bases. From the cysteine through the phenylalanine, the CDR3 covers 11 amino acids. The CDR3 DNA has 33 bases and is translated from base 1. Per the germline V gene (reference sequence), SEHNR is the CDR1 and FQNEAQ is the CDR2. TCRbeta CDR3 regions were amplified from genomic DNA using the immunoSEQ Assay, a bias-controlled multiplex PCR. The authors' analysis ran thus. The number of nucleated cells in each sample was estimated from the amplification of reference gene primers within the assay. Sequence reads were collapsed and filtered to measure the absolute abundance of every unique TCRbeta CDR3 rearrangement. Productive Simpson clonality was computed per sample as the square root of Simpson's diversity index over productive rearrangements. Not all clones reach the TCRdb copy of this immuneACCESS table, which keeps in-frame sequences only. Checked studies attribute under half of the gap to unresolved V genes and leave the rest unexplained. V and J calls and clone size are given by that table; D and trimming were obtained from the DNA. Within this sample are over 100,000 clones, with over 70% of them counted one time only. Around 0.77% of the sample comes from the top ten.

This clone was seen more than once but under ten times. Its antigen remains unidentified. One base away there is no much larger clone; base qualities are not given. The source material was peripheral blood. This TCR was sampled from a woman aged 70-85 years with acute or convalescent COVID-19. Recombination joined TRBV7-9 with TRBJ2-2; a confident D gene designation cannot be given. The CDR3 reads as follows: CASTTSGELFF. The sequenced DNA is TGTGCCAGCACCACGTCCGGGGAGCTGTTTTTT.